The rows below give T cell receptor beta chains drawn from one sample of a study of control samples from healthy donors and cancer patients. TCRdb's copy holds only in-frame clones and misses some; the assay was immunoSEQ multiplex PCR. The sample has just over 90,000 clones; 70% to 90% are singletons. Sequenced input: blood. These receptors were obtained from a woman in her 50s in good health. CDR3s include the opening cysteine and the closing phenylalanine or tryptophan. The order of the fields is J gene, V gene, CDR3 protein.

J gene: TRBJ1-4; V gene: TRBV14; CDR3 protein: CASSRGTGTNEKLFF
J gene: TRBJ2-1; V gene: TRBV15; CDR3 protein: CATSRGSGSYNEQFF
J gene: TRBJ1-1; V gene: TRBV5-1; CDR3 protein: CASSLGGWNTEAFF
J gene: TRBJ1-2; V gene: TRBV2; CDR3 protein: CASSGGQPYFYGYTF
J gene: TRBJ1-5; V gene: TRBV5-3; CDR3 protein: CARSLAPLQDQPYSNQPQHF
J gene: TRBJ2-1; V gene: TRBV5-1; CDR3 protein: CASSLWSERGGNEQFF
J gene: TRBJ1-2; V gene: TRBV29-1; CDR3 protein: CSVGQGANYGYTF
J gene: TRBJ1-1; V gene: TRBV12-3/TRBV12-4; CDR3 protein: CASSFGVGNEAFF
J gene: TRBJ2-1; V gene: TRBV7-3; CDR3 protein: CASSSTRSSYNEQFF
J gene: TRBJ2-1; V gene: TRBV20-1; CDR3 protein: CSASGLVSYNEQFF
J gene: TRBJ2-5; V gene: TRBV19; CDR3 protein: CASSAATSGGAKETQYF
J gene: TRBJ2-1; V gene: TRBV10-1; CDR3 protein: CASGTGGRNEQFF
J gene: TRBJ1-2; V gene: TRBV2; CDR3 protein: CASSLGQGKGIANYGYTF
J gene: TRBJ2-5; V gene: TRBV5-6; CDR3 protein: CASSLAPETQYF
J gene: TRBJ2-4; V gene: TRBV14; CDR3 protein: CASSQDQGAVAKNIQYF
J gene: TRBJ2-1; V gene: TRBV7-2; CDR3 protein: CASSPGQALNEQFF
J gene: TRBJ1-5; V gene: TRBV28; CDR3 protein: CASSLRGQGNQPQHF
J gene: TRBJ2-1; V gene: TRBV5-1; CDR3 protein: CASSLDQAGVYNEQFF
J gene: TRBJ2-7; V gene: TRBV7-6; CDR3 protein: CASSLNRAYEQYF
J gene: TRBJ1-2; V gene: TRBV5-1; CDR3 protein: CASNYGGGIGGYTF
J gene: TRBJ1-1; V gene: TRBV6-5; CDR3 protein: CASRKGGIDRVNAFF
J gene: TRBJ2-3; V gene: TRBV5-5; CDR3 protein: CASSLGVNTQYF
J gene: TRBJ2-5; V gene: TRBV2; CDR3 protein: CASSLDREETQYF
J gene: TRBJ1-2; V gene: TRBV28; CDR3 protein: CASSLVRYGYTF
J gene: TRBJ1-5; V gene: TRBV19; CDR3 protein: CASGTDPNQPQHF
J gene: TRBJ1-4; V gene: TRBV19; CDR3 protein: CASSITGRMGREKLFF
J gene: TRBJ1-6; V gene: TRBV28; CDR3 protein: CASSLWAGQGEGVLHF
J gene: TRBJ1-2; V gene: TRBV6-6; CDR3 protein: CASSYGGEEYGYTF
J gene: TRBJ2-3; V gene: TRBV28; CDR3 protein: CASSSLAVTDTQYF